This T cell receptor beta chain was found in a study of OX40 agonist ivuxolimab in advanced cancers. For context, the study as a whole: Ivuxolimab was a fully human IgG2 agonistic monoclonal antibody targeting the costimulatory receptor OX40 (CD134). Intravenous ivuxolimab was administered to patients every 2 weeks at six dose levels: 0.01, 0.1, 0.3, 1.5, 3 and 10 mg/kg. Of the approximately 50 dose-escalation patients, hepatocellular carcinoma was present in around 19, melanoma in roughly 15, renal cell carcinoma in 9 and head and neck cancer in 9. In the dose-escalation cohort, nearly 85% of patients were male, and the mean age was around 60 years with a range of about 23 to 79. Patients were allowed to have had prior anti-PD-1, anti-PD-L1 or anti-CTLA-4 therapy, and 30% to 40% of the dose-escalation patients had been treated with checkpoint inhibitors. Partial responses occurred in three dose-escalation patients, of whom one had hepatocellular carcinoma and two had cutaneous melanoma. The point of sequencing TCRbeta in the periphery was to test whether ivuxolimab changed TCR sequence diversity and drove clonal T-cell expansion. The monotherapy dose-escalation portion (N of about 47 patients) of the phase I ivuxolimab trial is reported in the paper. What the authors observed across the whole study: At doses from 0.1 to 3.0 mg/kg, clonal expansion was seen in both CD4+ and CD8+ blood T cells between baseline and week 6. The antigen specificity of the peripheral T cells that underwent clonal expansion was not determined. On average, CD8+ T cells showed more expanded clones than CD4+ T cells after ivuxolimab. Low levels of normalized T-cell clonal expansion were also seen in some patients who did not respond. In the 0.1-3.0 mg/kg groups, partial responders had among the lowest normalized peripheral clonal expansion, particularly in CD8+ T cells.

Turning to this clone: The antigen it binds to is not known. No much larger clonotype is one base removed from it; base qualities were not supplied.

Patients with a history of autoimmune disease or receiving systemic immunosuppression were excluded from the trial. Peripheral blood for TCR sequencing was collected from all dose cohorts at baseline, on cycle 4 day 1, and on cycle 7 day 1. Samples came from an open-label, multicenter, first-in-human phase I dose-escalation trial of ivuxolimab. Adults with locally advanced or metastatic melanoma, renal cell, hepatocellular, or head and neck squamous cell carcinoma were enrolled in the trial. Before TCR sequencing, CD4+ and CD8+ T cells were separately sorted from peripheral blood. Genomic DNA was isolated from the sorted cells so that the TCRbeta CDR3 region could be sequenced. The immunoSEQ Assay was used for sequencing of TCRbeta CDR3 regions. Here the immuneACCESS table is served through TCRdb, limited to in-frame sequences with V and J called. Missing clones are a known gap in these copies; in checked studies unresolved V genes cover under half, and the rest lacks a known reason. The sample includes 80,000 to 100,000 clones, with 90% to 95% observed a single time. Clones ranked in the top ten supply over 2.5% of the sample.

Trimming costs V 3 bases and J 5 bases, and their ends lie 13 bases apart. The CDR3 goes from the cysteine to the phenylalanine over 14 residues. The DNA shown is the 42-base CDR3, in frame from base 1. From a lookup of the germline V gene, CDR1 and CDR2 are MDHEN and SYDVKM. Sequencing was performed on CD4+ or CD8+ T cells sorted from blood, taken in a trial of the OX40 agonist ivuxolimab. This receptor chain uses TRBV28 and TRBJ2-5; the D segment could be TRBD1, given 5 matching bases. The sequence derives from an adult with an advanced solid tumor such as melanoma, head and neck, liver or kidney cancer. The nucleotide sequence is TGTGCCAGCAGTTTCATACCCAGGGCTGAGACCCAGTACTTC. This gives the protein CASSFIPRAETQYF.